Below, 18 T cell receptor beta chains from the same sample are listed, as sequenced in a study of T cell repertoires in cytomegalovirus infection. TCRdb itself ran the reads through MiXCR, one entry per CDR3 protein. This table holds roughly 600,000 distinct CDR3 sequences, roughly a quarter found once. Source material: CD8+ T cells from PBMCs. All receptors derive from a human donor in good health (CMV status not recorded). Some clones in this sample may be carry-over from other donors' samples.

The chain has TRBV7-1 and TRBJ1-2, with 10 bases aligning to TRBD1. TRBV7-1 is reported as an ORF; its role is uncertain. This CDR3 comprises 14 residues. Trimming at V came to 8 bases and at J to 6 bases, leaving 9 bases not matched to a gene. The CDR3 region is CASSTDRGFNGYTF. CDR3 bases: TGTGCCAGCTCCACGGACAGGGGGTTCAATGGCTACACCTTC.

This chain links TRBV28 with TRBJ2-7, with D unresolved. Germline-derived CDR1 and CDR2 are MDHEN and SYDVKM. Deletions cut 2 bases from V and 2 bases from J, with 10 bases between. There are 14 residues in the CDR3. The CDR3 region has the DNA TGTGCCAGCAGTTTAAATAGCCCGACCTACGAGCAGTACGTC. Encoded protein: CASSLNSPTYEQYV.

The gene calls are TRBV12-3 or TRBV12-4 and TRBJ1-1; D remains unclear. The V end lost 7 bases, the J end lost 5 bases, and 17 bases lay between the germline ends. There are 14 residues in the CDR3. The CDR3 here is CASTLKGEWTEAFF. CDR3 DNA sequence: TGTGCCAGCACCCTGAAGGGTGAGTGGACTGAAGCTTTCTTT.

On this clonotype itself: This could be a read error, since a much larger clone is one nucleotide away. This chain uses TRBV2 with TRBJ2-5; D uncertain. The CDR3 is made up of 16 amino acids. V shed 7 bases and J shed 0 bases, with 18 bases lying between them. Per germline, CDR1 SNHLY and CDR2 FYNNEI. The CDR3 spells CASILGSRSYQETQYF. In nucleotides, the CDR3 is TGTGCCAGCATCTTAGGCTCCCGCTCGTACCAAGAGACCCAGTACTTC.

This clonotype was seen a handful of times. The chain uses TRBV7-8 and TRBJ2-3, with 12 bases lining up with TRBD2. This CDR3 is built from 16 residues. Germline V gene data show CDR1 as SGHVS and CDR2 as FQNEAQ. V shed 2 bases and J 6 bases; nucleotides not matched to a gene: 6. The CDR3: CASSLLASGGDDTQYF. In DNA, the CDR3 is TGTGCCAGCAGCTTATTGGCTAGCGGGGGGGACGATACGCAGTATTTT.

This clonotype was counted only a few times. The chain has TRBV20-1 and TRBJ2-1; 9 positions agree with TRBD1. Germline assignment: CDR1 DFQATT and CDR2 SNEGSKA (reference sequence). This CDR3 has 19 residues. The junction had 15 bases not matched to a gene; V was cut back by 1 base and J by 2 bases. The CDR3 loop reads CSARVGQGGGKWTYNEQFF. The CDR3 nucleotides are TGCAGTGCTAGAGTGGGACAGGGCGGGGGAAAGTGGACCTACAATGAGCAGTTCTTC.

V usage is TRBV6-1 and J usage is TRBJ2-5, with TRBD2 matching 7 bases. Germline assignment: CDR1 MNHNS and CDR2 SASEGT. After removal of 6 bases from V and 2 bases from J, the junction contained 15 bases not matched to a gene. This CDR3 contains 17 residues. The chain's CDR3 is CASSIAGLGEYQETQYF. The CDR3 DNA follows: TGTGCCAGCAGCATAGCGGGCCTGGGGGAATATCAAGAGACCCAGTACTTC.

This clonotype showed up many times. V usage is TRBV7-6 and J usage is TRBJ2-3; D gene unclear. The V end lost 4 bases, the J end lost 2 bases, and 13 bases lay between the germline ends. Germline V gene data show CDR1 as SGHVS and CDR2 as FNYEAQ. CDR3 size: 15 residues. In DNA form, the CDR3 reads TGTGCCAGCAGCTCGCCTTTGAACGACACAGATACGCAGTATTTT. Residues: CASSSPLNDTDTQYF.

This clonotype was recorded a few times. The rearrangement joins TRBV29-1 to TRBJ2-7; D ambiguous. Germline V gene lookup returns CDR1 SQVTM and CDR2 ANQGSEA. This CDR3 is 13 amino acids long. V gave up 2 bases and J gave up 0 bases, with 8 bases separating them. The CDR3 spells CSVERSDSYEQYF. CDR3 coding DNA: TGCAGCGTTGAAAGGAGCGACTCCTACGAGCAGTACTTC.

As regards this clonotype: Since a much larger clone is just one base distant, this may be a read error. The rearrangement uses TRBV28 and TRBJ2-7; 7 bases align to TRBD2. Germline V gene sequence: CDR1 MDHEN, CDR2 SYDVKM. The length of the CDR3 is 14 residues. The CDR3 protein is CVSSGAFGSYEQYV. Written as DNA, the CDR3 is TGTGTCAGCAGCGGGGCGTTCGGCTCCTACGAGCAGTACGTC.

There are a few counts of this clonotype. This sequence joins TRBV6-1 and TRBJ2-1; 15 bases are shared with TRBD2. The CDR3 consists of 22 residues. From germline, CDR1 is MNHNS and CDR2 SASEGT. The V gene end was trimmed by 1 base and the J gene end by 9 bases; junction bases not matched to a gene: 22. DNA for the CDR3: TGTGCCAGCAGTGAAGACAGGACTAGCGGGGGGGCCCTTCGGGTTTCCAGCGGTGAGCAGTTCTTC. Its translation is CASSEDRTSGGALRVSSGEQFF.

CDR3: CASSWGGPEAFF. CDR3 coding DNA: TGTGCCAGCAGCTGGGGGGGCCCTGAAGCTTTCTTT. This chain joins TRBV13 and TRBJ1-1, with a tentative D call TRBD1 (6 bases). CDR1 is PRHDT and CDR2 is FYEKMQ in the germline V gene (reference sequence). The CDR3 length is 12 residues. Trimming shortened V by 4 bases and J by 6 bases, and 9 bases separated the two germline ends.

This clonotype has at least ten counts. The V and J genes are TRBV7-2 and TRBJ2-6; no firm D call. The V gene's germline CDR1 is SGHTA and CDR2 FQGNSA. The CDR3 covers 15 residues. V was clipped by 1 base and J by 2 bases, with 6 bases between them. CDR3 in DNA: TGTGCCAGCAGCTTAGTGGCTACTGGGGCCAACGTCCTGACTTTC. It encodes CASSLVATGANVLTF.

Only a few counts were recorded for this clonotype. This chain joins TRBV19 and TRBJ1-1, with D perhaps matching TRBD1 (6 bases). CDR3 length: 15 residues. Germline lookup yields CDR1 LNHDA and CDR2 SQIVND (reference sequence). V lost 4 bases and J lost 0, with 12 bases in between. CDR3 sequence: CASSTTQGLNTEAFF. CDR3 in DNA: TGTGCCAGTAGTACAACCCAGGGGTTGAACACTGAAGCTTTCTTT.

V usage is TRBV4-2 and J usage is TRBJ2-5; TRBD2 is a possible D gene (6 bases). Germline CDR1 reads LGHNA; CDR2 reads YNFKEQ. The CDR3 sequence is 15 residues long. Deletions cut 4 bases from V and 5 bases from J, with 17 bases between. CDR3 region: CASSPRELAWETQYF. The CDR3 bases are TGTGCCAGCAGCCCGAGGGAGCTAGCGTGGGAGACCCAGTACTTC.

This chain uses TRBV25-1 with TRBJ2-1, with a possible D match to TRBD1 (6 bases). This CDR3 has 16 residues. Per germline, CDR1 MGHDK and CDR2 SYGVNS. V was cut by 3 bases and J by 0 bases, with 12 bases left in between. CDR3 in DNA: TGTGCCAGCAGTGAGGTACAGGGTCCCTCCTACAATGAGCAGTTCTTC. Its translation: CASSEVQGPSYNEQFF. Supplemented by reference TRBV25-1 and TRBJ2-1, the full variable domain reads EADIYQTPRYLVIGTGKKITLECSQTMGHDKMYWYQQDPGMELHLIHYSYGVNSTEKGDLSSESTVSRIRTEHFPLTLESARPSHTSQYLCASSEVQGPSYNEQFFGPGTRLTVL.

Only a few counts were recorded for this clonotype. The CDR3 protein is CASSGTQYEQYV. The CDR3, as DNA: TGTGCCAGCTCTGGGACACAGTACGAGCAGTACGTC. This chain links TRBV2 with TRBJ2-7; weak D call: TRBD1 (6 bases). Germline assignment: CDR1 SNHLY and CDR2 FYNNEI. Trimming took off 8 bases at V and 4 bases at J, with 12 bases between the two ends. The CDR3 contains 12 residues.

The chain carries TRBV5-1 and TRBJ1-6; D is unresolved. Trimming took 1 base from V and 8 from J, leaving 16 bases between them. The CDR3 loop spans 16 amino acids. Germline lookup yields CDR1 SGHRS and CDR2 YFSETQ. In nucleotides, the CDR3 is TGCGCCAGCAGCTTGAATTATGACACCCCTTATTCACCCCTCCACTTT. Protein sequence: CASSLNYDTPYSPLHF.